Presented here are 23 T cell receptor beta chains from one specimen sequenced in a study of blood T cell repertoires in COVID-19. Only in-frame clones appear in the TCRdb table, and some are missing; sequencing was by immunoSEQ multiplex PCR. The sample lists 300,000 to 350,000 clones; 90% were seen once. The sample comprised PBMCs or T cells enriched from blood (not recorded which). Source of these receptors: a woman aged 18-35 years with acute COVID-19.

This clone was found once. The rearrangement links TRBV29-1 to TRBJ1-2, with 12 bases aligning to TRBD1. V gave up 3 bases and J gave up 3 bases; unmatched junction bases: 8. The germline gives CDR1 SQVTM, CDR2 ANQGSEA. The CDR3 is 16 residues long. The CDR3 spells CSVDRDRGRVDYGYTF. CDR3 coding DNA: TGCAGCGTTGACCGGGACAGGGGGCGCGTTGACTATGGCTACACCTTC.

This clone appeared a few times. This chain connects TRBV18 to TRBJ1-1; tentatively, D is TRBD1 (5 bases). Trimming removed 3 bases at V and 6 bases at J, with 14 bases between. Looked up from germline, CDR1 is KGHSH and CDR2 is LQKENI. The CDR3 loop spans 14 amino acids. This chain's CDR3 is CASSPDSPGAEAFF. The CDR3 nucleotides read TGTGCCAGCTCACCCGACAGTCCCGGTGCTGAAGCTTTCTTT.

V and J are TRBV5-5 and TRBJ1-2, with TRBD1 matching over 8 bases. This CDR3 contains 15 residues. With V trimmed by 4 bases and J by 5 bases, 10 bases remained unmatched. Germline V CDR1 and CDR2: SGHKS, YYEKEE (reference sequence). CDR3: CASSREGQGRYGYTF. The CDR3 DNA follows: TGTGCCAGCAGCCGAGAAGGACAGGGAAGATATGGCTACACCTTC.

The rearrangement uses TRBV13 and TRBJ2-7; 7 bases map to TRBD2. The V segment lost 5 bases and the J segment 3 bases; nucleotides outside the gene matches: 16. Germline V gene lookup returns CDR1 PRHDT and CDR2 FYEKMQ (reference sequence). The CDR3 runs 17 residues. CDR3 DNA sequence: TGTGCCAGCAGCCCCACGGGCAACGACCAGCGGGACTACGAGCAGTACTTC. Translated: CASSPTGNDQRDYEQYF.

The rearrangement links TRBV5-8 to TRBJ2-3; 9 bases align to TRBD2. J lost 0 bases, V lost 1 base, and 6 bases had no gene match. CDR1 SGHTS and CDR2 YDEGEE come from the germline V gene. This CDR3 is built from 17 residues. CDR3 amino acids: CASSLSSGSLSTDTQYF. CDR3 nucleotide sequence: TGTGCCAGCAGCTTGAGTAGCGGGAGCCTTAGCACAGATACGCAGTATTTT. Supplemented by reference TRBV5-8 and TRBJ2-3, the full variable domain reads EAGVTQSPTHLIKTRGQQATLRCSPISGHTSVYWYQQALGLGLQFLLWYDEGEERNRGNFPPRFSGRQFPNYSSELNVNALELEDSALYLCASSLSSGSLSTDTQYFGPGTRLTVL.

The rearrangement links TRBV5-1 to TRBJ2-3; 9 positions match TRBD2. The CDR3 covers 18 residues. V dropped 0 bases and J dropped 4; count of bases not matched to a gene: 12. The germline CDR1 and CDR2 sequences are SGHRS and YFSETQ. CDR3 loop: CASSLGSGGRAVADTQYF. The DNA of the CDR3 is TGCGCCAGCAGCTTGGGGAGCGGCGGGAGGGCCGTCGCAGATACGCAGTATTTT.

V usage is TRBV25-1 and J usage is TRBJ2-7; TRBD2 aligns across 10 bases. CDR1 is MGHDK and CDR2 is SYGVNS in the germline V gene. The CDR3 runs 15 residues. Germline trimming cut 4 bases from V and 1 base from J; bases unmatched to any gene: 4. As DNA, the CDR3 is TGTGCCAGCAGTGTCGGACTAGCGGAATCCTACGAGCAGTACTTC. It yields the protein CASSVGLAESYEQYF.

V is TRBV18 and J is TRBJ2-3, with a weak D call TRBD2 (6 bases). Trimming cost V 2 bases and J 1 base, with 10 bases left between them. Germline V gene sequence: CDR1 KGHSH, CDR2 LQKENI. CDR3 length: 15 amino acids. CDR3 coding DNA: TGTGCCAGCTCACCAGGAGGGGTGGGCACAGATACGCAGTATTTT. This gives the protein CASSPGGVGTDTQYF.

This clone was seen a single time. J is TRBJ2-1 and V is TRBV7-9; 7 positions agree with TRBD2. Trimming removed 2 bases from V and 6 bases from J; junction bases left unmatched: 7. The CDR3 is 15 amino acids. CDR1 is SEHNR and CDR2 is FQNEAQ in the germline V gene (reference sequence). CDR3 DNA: TGTGCCAGCAGCTTAAAACCCTCTAGCGGCAATGAGCAGTTCTTC. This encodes CASSLKPSSGNEQFF.

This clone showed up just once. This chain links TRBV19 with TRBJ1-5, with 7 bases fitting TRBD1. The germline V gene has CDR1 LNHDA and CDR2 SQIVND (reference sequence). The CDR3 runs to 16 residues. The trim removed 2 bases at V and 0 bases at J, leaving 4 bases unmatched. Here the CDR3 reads CASSIMGQNSNQPQHF. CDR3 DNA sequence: TGTGCCAGTAGTATAATGGGACAGAATAGCAATCAGCCCCAGCATTTT.

The CDR3: CASSPLIPGQEGNTIYF. Written as DNA, the CDR3 is TGTGCCAGCTCACCACTTATACCCGGACAGGAGGGAAACACCATATATTTT. The chain employs TRBV18 and TRBJ1-3; 7 bases are shared with TRBD1. CDR1 and CDR2 from the germline V gene are KGHSH and LQKENI. V lost 1 base, J lost 4 bases, and 10 bases stayed unmatched. The CDR3 has 17 amino acids.

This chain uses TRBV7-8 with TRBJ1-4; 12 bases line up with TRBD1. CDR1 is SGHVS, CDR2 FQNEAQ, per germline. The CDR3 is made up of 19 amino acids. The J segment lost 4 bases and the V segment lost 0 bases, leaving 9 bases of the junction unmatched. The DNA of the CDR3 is TGTGCCAGCAGCTTAGCCGGGACAGGGGGCCGGTGGGGTAATGAAAAACTGTTTTTT. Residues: CASSLAGTGGRWGNEKLFF.

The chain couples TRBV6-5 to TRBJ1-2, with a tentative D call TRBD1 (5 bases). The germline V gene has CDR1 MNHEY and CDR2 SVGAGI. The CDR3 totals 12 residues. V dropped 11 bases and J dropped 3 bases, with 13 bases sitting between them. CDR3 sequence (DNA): TGTGCCGCCGGAGGGGCCGACTATGGCTACACCTTC. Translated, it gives CAAGGADYGYTF.

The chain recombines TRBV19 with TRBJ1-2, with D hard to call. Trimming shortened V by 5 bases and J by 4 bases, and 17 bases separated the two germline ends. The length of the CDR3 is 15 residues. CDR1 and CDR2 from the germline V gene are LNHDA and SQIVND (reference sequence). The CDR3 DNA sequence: TGTGCCAGTAGTGCCTCGGGAGGATTTCGCTATGGCTACACCTTC. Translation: CASSASGGFRYGYTF.

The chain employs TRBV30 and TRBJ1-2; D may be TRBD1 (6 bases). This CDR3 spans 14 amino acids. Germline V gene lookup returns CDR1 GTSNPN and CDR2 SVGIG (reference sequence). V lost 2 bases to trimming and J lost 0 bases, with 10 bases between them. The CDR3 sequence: CAWSRRTANYGYTF. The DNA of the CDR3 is TGTGCCTGGAGTCGTAGGACAGCTAACTATGGCTACACCTTC.

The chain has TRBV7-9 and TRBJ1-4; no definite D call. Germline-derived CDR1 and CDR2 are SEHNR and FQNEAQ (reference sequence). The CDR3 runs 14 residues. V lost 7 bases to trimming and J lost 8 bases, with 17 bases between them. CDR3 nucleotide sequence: TGTGCCAGCACCCTAAAAGGAGGAGGGGAAAAACTGTTTTTT. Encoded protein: CASTLKGGGEKLFF.

CDR3 in amino acids: CASSQGTFSTGELFF. CDR3 nucleotides: TGTGCCAGCAGTCAGGGGACCTTTAGCACCGGGGAGCTGTTTTTT. This sequence joins TRBV27 and TRBJ2-2; D is perhaps TRBD1 (6 bases). This CDR3 is 15 amino acids long. Germline CDR1 is MNHEY and CDR2 is SMNVEV (reference sequence). V shed 5 bases and J shed 4 bases, with 14 bases lying between them.

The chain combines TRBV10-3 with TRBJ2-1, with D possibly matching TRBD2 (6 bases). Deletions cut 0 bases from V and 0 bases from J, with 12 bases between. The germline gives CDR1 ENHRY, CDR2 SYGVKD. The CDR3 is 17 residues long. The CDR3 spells CAISESLPAGSYNEQFF. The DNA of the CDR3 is TGTGCCATCAGTGAGTCGCTACCAGCGGGCTCCTACAATGAGCAGTTCTTC.

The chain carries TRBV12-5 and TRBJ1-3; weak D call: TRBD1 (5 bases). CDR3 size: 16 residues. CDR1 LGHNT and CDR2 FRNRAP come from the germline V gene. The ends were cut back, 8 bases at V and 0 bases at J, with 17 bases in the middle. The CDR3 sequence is CASSKGAASSGNTIYF. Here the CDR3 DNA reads TGTGCTAGTTCTAAAGGGGCGGCGAGCTCTGGAAACACCATATATTTT.

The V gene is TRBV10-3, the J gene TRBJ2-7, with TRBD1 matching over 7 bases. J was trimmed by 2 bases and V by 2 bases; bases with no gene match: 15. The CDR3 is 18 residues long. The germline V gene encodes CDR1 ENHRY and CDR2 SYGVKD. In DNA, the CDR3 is TGTGCCATCAGTGAGCCGCGTCTCCAGGGGGTCTTCACCTACGAGCAGTACTTC. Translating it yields CAISEPRLQGVFTYEQYF.

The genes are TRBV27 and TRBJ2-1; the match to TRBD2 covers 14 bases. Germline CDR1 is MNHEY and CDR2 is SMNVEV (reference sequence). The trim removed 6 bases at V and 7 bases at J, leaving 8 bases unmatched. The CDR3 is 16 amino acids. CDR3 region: CASRLWTSGRKNEQFF. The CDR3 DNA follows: TGTGCCAGCAGGCTCTGGACTAGCGGGAGGAAGAATGAGCAGTTCTTC.

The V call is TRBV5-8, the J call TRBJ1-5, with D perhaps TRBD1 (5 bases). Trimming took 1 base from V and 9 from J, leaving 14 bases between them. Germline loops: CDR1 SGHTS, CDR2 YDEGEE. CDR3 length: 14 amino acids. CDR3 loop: CASSLQGGVGPQHF. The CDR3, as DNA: TGTGCCAGCAGCTTGCAGGGCGGGGTAGGGCCCCAGCATTTT.

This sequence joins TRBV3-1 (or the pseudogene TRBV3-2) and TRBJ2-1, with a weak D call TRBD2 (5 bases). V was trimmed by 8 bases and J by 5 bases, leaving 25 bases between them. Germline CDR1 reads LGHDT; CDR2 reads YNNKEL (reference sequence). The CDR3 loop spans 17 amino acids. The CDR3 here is CASSRLVGSARNNEQFF. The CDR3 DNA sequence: TGTGCCAGCTCACGGTTGGTTGGGAGTGCCCGCAACAATGAGCAGTTCTTC.